A single sample is the source of the 9 T cell receptor beta chains below, sequenced in a study of T-cell reconstitution after alpha-beta-depleted transplantation in children. Unique molecular identifiers were incorporated when the TCRbeta library was constructed. TCRdb re-called the PCR reads with MiXCR, one entry per CDR3 protein. The sample comprises around 680,000 distinct CDR3 sequences, 15% to 20% of which are singletons, and about 1.1% rests with the top ten. Sequencing was performed on PBMCs from the stem cell graft donor, taken from the stem cell graft. The receptors shown here come from a human donor who donated a stem cell graft to a child with acute myeloid leukemia.

This clonotype appeared a few times. The rearrangement joins TRBV12-3 or TRBV12-4 to TRBJ2-7, with D perhaps matching TRBD2 (6 bases). V shed 3 bases and J shed 6 bases, with 12 bases lying between them. The CDR3 is 13 residues long. The CDR3 sequence: CASSFAEGSEQYV. CDR3 in DNA: TGTGCCAGCAGTTTTGCGGAGGGTTCCGAGCAGTACGTC.

This clonotype was detected many times. The gene calls are TRBV29-1 and TRBJ1-3; the D is unclear. This CDR3 comprises 14 residues. V was trimmed by 8 bases and J by 0 bases, leaving 14 bases between them. The germline gives CDR1 SQVTM, CDR2 ANQGSEA. CDR3 nucleotides: TGCAGCATCAACGAGGCAGACTCTGGAAACACCATATATTTT. Translation gives CSINEADSGNTIYF.

Worth noting for this clonotype: This may stem from a read error, because a much larger clone lies one nucleotide away. This chain uses TRBV29-1 with TRBJ2-3, with D possibly being TRBD2 (7 bases). The CDR3 extends over 14 amino acids. Deletions cut 8 bases from V and 2 bases from J, with 17 bases between. Per the germline V gene, CDR1 is SQVTM and CDR2 is ANQGSEA. The chain's CDR3 is CSFQDSGITDTQYF. CDR3 coding DNA: TGCAGCTTTCAGGACAGCGGGATCACAGATACGCAGTATTTT.

The chain joins TRBV5-1 to TRBJ2-1; D is perhaps TRBD1 or TRBD2 (5 bases each). There are 16 residues in the CDR3. Germline-derived CDR1 and CDR2 are SGHRS and YFSETQ. The V end was cut by 0 bases, the J end by 4 bases, with 14 bases between. CDR3 residues: CASSLARGSEYNEQFF. The CDR3 DNA sequence: TGCGCCAGCAGCTTGGCCCGGGGCTCGGAATACAATGAGCAGTTCTTC.

This sequence joins TRBV30 and TRBJ2-7, with D unresolved. The V gene lost 2 bases and the J gene lost 8 bases, with 16 bases spanning the gap. CDR3 length: 13 residues. Germline CDR1 GTSNPN, CDR2 SVGIG (reference sequence). The CDR3 loop is CAWSTRALAKQYF. The CDR3 region has the DNA TGTGCCTGGAGTACACGGGCCTTAGCAAAGCAGTACTTC.

The chain links TRBV12-3 or TRBV12-4 to TRBJ2-5; D gene ambiguous. The V end lost 6 bases, the J end lost 0 bases, and 11 bases lay between the germline ends. The CDR3 covers 14 residues. CDR3 in amino acids: CASSPPENQETQYF. The CDR3 nucleotides read TGTGCCAGCAGCCCTCCTGAGAACCAAGAGACCCAGTACTTC.

This clonotype was found a few times. The rearrangement links TRBV5-1 to TRBJ2-3; TRBD1 is a possible D gene (5 bases). V lost 3 bases, J lost 4 bases, and 15 bases lay in between. CDR3 length equals 15 residues. CDR1 and CDR2 from the germline V gene are SGHRS and YFSETQ. For the CDR3, the DNA is TGCGCCAGCAGCTGGGTTGACAGATCCTCAGATACGCAGTATTTT. This sequence encodes CASSWVDRSSDTQYF.

CDR3 nucleotides: TGCGCCAGCAGCGAACGTGATCATGGCTACACCTTC. It yields the protein CASSERDHGYTF. The rearrangement uses TRBV5-1 and TRBJ1-2; no definite D call. The CDR3 loop spans 12 amino acids. CDR1 SGHRS and CDR2 YFSETQ come from the germline V gene. Trimming stripped 4 bases from V and 6 bases from J, with 10 bases between.

The rearrangement uses TRBV20-1 and TRBJ2-1; 14 positions match TRBD2. Germline V lookup: CDR1 DFQATT, CDR2 SNEGSKA (reference sequence). This CDR3 has 17 amino acids. V shed 3 bases, J shed 2 bases, and the junction held 6 bases outside the gene matches. In DNA, the CDR3 is TGCAGTGCTAGGACTAGCGGGGGGGCCACCCCCTACAATGAGCAGTTCTTC. It is translated as CSARTSGGATPYNEQFF.